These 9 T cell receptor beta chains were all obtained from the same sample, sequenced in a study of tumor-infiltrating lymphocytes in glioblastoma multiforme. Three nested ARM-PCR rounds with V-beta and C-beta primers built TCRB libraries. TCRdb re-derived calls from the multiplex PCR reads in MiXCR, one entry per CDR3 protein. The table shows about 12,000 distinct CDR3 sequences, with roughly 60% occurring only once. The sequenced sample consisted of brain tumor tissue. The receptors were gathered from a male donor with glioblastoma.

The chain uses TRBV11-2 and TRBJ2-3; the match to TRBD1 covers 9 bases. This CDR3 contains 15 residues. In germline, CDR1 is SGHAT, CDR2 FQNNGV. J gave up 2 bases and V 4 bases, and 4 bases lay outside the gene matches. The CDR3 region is CASSYGTGHTDTQYF. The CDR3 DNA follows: TGTGCCAGCAGCTACGGGACAGGGCACACAGATACGCAGTATTTT.

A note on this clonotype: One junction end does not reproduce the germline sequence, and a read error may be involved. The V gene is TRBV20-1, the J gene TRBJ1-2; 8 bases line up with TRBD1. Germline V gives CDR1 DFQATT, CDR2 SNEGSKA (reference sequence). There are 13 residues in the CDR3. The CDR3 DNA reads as TGCAGTGCTAGATGTAGGACAGGGAATGGCCACACCTTC. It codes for CSARCRTGNGHTF.

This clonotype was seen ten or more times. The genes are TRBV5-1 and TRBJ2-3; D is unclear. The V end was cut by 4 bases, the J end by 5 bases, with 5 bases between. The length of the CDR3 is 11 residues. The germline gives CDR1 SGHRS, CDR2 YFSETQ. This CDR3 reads CASSLGDTQYF. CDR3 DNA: TGCGCCAGCAGCCTTGGAGATACGCAGTATTTT.

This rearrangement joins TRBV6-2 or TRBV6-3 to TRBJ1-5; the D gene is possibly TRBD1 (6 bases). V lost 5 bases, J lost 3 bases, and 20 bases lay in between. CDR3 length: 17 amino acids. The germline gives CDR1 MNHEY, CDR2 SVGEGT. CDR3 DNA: TGTGCCAGCAGTCCGGGACAATTAACTTTTGACAATCAGCCCCAGCATTTT. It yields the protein CASSPGQLTFDNQPQHF.

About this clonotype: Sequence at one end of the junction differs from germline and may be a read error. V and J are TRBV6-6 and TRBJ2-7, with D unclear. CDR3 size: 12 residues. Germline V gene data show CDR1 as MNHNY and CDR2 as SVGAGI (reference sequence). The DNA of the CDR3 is TGTGCCATCAGTTACACTTACTGTGAGCAGTACTTC. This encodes CAISYTYCEQYF.

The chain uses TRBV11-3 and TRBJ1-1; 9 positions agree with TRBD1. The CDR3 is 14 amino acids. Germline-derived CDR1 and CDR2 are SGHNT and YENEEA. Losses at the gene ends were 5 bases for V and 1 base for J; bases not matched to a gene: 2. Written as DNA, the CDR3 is TGTGCCAGCAGCCCGGGACAGGGGAACACTGAAGCTTTCTTT. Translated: CASSPGQGNTEAFF.

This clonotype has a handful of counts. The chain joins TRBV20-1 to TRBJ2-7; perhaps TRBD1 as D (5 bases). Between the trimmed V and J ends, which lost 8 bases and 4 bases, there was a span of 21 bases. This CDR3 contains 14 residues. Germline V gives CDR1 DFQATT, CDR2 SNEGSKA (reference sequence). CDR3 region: CSTSIQDSRYEQYF. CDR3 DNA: TGCAGTACTTCTATACAGGATAGCAGGTACGAGCAGTACTTC.

Here the CDR3 reads CASSQDLQGHQPQHF. In DNA form, the CDR3 reads TGTGCCAGCAGCCAAGATCTTCAGGGGCATCAGCCCCAGCATTTT. The chain uses TRBV4-2 and TRBJ1-5; the D gene is possibly TRBD1 (6 bases). With 0 bases removed from V and 5 bases from J, the gap between germline ends came to 11 bases. The CDR3 sequence is 15 residues long. CDR1 is LGHNA, CDR2 YNFKEQ, per germline.

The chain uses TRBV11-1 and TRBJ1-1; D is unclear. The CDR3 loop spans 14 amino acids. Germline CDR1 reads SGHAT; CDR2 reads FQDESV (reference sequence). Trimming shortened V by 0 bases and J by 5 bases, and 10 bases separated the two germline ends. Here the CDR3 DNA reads TGTGCCAGCAGCTTAGCTCGGGGTGGAACTGAAGCTTTCTTT. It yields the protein CASSLARGGTEAFF.